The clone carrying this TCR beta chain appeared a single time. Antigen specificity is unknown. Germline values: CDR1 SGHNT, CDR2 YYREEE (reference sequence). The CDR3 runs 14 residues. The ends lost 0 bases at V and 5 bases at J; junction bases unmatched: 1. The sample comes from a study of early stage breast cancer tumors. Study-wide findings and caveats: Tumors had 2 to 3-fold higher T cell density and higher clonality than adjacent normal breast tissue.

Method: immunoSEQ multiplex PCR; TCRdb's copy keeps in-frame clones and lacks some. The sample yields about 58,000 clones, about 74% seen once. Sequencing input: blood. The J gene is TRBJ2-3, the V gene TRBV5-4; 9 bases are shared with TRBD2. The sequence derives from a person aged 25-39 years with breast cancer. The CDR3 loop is CASSLGLAEDTQYF. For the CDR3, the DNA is TGTGCCAGCAGCTTGGGACTAGCGGAAGATACGCAGTATTTT.